One sample yielded the 4 T cell receptor beta chains listed below, sequenced in a study of T cell repertoires in cytomegalovirus infection. TCRdb re-derived calls from the reads in MiXCR, one entry per CDR3 protein. This sample yields about 310,000 distinct CDR3 sequences, of which around 9.1% are seen a single time; more than 2.5% belongs to the top ten. The sample comprised PBMCs. The receptors were gathered from a human donor in good health (CMV status not recorded). Some clones in this sample may be carry-over from other donors' samples.

In this sample, this clonotype turned up many times. The chain recombines TRBV6-2 or TRBV6-3 with TRBJ2-7, with 8 bases fitting TRBD1. CDR3 length: 15 residues. With V trimmed by 0 bases and J by 2 bases, 3 bases remained unmatched. Germline-derived CDR1 and CDR2 are MNHEY and SVGEGT. As DNA, the CDR3 is TGTGCCAGCAGTTACTCCGGACAGGGCCCCTACGAGCAGTACGTC. The encoded protein is CASSYSGQGPYEQYV.

This clonotype was recorded many times. The gene calls are TRBV29-1 and TRBJ2-3; 8 nucleotides line up with TRBD2. J gave up 2 bases and V 7 bases, and 11 bases lay outside the gene matches. This CDR3 has 15 residues. From germline, CDR1 is SQVTM and CDR2 ANQGSEA. The CDR3 sequence is CSARGDLLFTDTQYF. In DNA form, the CDR3 reads TGCAGCGCGCGGGGGGATCTGCTATTCACAGATACGCAGTATTTT.

This clonotype was observed at least ten times. This rearrangement joins TRBV7-2 to TRBJ2-2, with 7 bases that match TRBD2. The trim removed 4 bases at V and 3 bases at J, leaving 8 bases unmatched. Looked up from germline, CDR1 is SGHTA and CDR2 is FQGNSA. CDR3 length equals 16 residues. The CDR3 is CASSSLPAGYTGELFF. CDR3 nucleotide sequence: TGTGCCAGCAGCTCCCTGCCAGCGGGGTACACCGGGGAGCTGTTTTTT.

Many counts were recorded for this clonotype. DNA of the CDR3: TGTGCCAGCAGACACGCGGGACTAAACACAGATACGCAGTATTTT. Translation gives CASRHAGLNTDTQYF. V gene TRBV7-9 combines with J gene TRBJ2-3; 7 nucleotides match TRBD2. Losses at the gene ends were 6 bases for V and 2 bases for J; bases not matched to a gene: 8. The V gene's germline CDR1 is SEHNR and CDR2 FQNEAQ (reference sequence). This CDR3 is 15 amino acids long.